This T cell receptor beta chain was sequenced for a study of T cells after yellow fever vaccination (dated by TCRdb to between 2018 and 2021). For context, the study as a whole: Libraries from fractions with low cell numbers were prepared with the SMART-Seq v4 Ultra Low Input RNA kit. Bulk TCR alpha and beta repertoires were sequenced longitudinally to track T-cell clones before and after primary and booster YFV17D yellow fever vaccination. Two healthy male donors made up the cohort, one aged 18 to 30 years and the other aged 30 to 40 years. Blood was drawn at multiple timepoints before and after primary and secondary immunization, with bulk PBMC replicates and cell subsets isolated. Here is what the overall study found, with its caveats: Compared with the primary T-cell response, the secondary T-cell response was faster but weaker, reaching its peak on day 5 rather than on day 15. Only two donors were included in the study, so the extent to which the findings can be generalized is limited. FACS-sorted repertoires could contain abundant contaminating clonotypes from the bulk population, so computational filtering was required. Most clones expanded after primary vaccination (approximately 96% of CD4 and roughly 91% of CD8) were re-detected after the booster, suggesting that broad memory maintenance occurred. A small fraction of clonotypes appeared in both the CD4 and CD8 compartments, likely as a result of convergent recombination.

The CDR3 runs 14 residues from the cysteine to the phenylalanine. Only the CDR3 region is kept as DNA, spanning 42 bases read in frame from base 1. V ends up 3 bases short and J 0 bases short, with an unmatched junction base count of 2. According to the germline V gene (reference sequence), CDR1 reads DFQATT and CDR2 reads SNEGSKA. What this sample's treatment or condition label stands for: live attenuated yellow fever vaccine strain. A standard Ficoll-Paque protocol was used to isolate PBMCs from peripheral blood. Dynabeads CD4 and CD8 positive selection kits were used to isolate CD4 and CD8 T-cell fractions. TriZol was used to extract RNA from bulk PBMCs, from CD4 and CD8 fractions, and from dextramer-positive and dextramer-negative fractions. TCR cDNA was synthesized by 5'RACE template switching, which introduced a universal primer site and unique molecular identifiers. cDNA synthesis was primed from both the TCR alpha and TCR beta constant segments. Library amplification involved two PCR steps, and the second step added sample barcodes and sequencing adapters. Sequencing of the libraries was done on either Illumina HiSeq 2500 (2x100 bp) or NovaSeq (2x150 bp). Under the source paper's analysis protocol: Reads were demultiplexed and collapsed into UMI consensus sequences with MIGEC, and V(D)J alignment was performed with MiXCR. Vaccine-responding clonotypes were identified with edgeR using replicate PBMC samples, with FDR below 0.01 and a log2 fold change above 5 up to day 15 being required. CD4 or CD8 identity was assigned to each bulk clonotype according to whether the clonotype was present at higher abundance in the sequenced CD4 repertoire or the sequenced CD8 repertoire. Using fastp at Q25 and MiXCR, TCRdb reprocessed the public reads and kept productive beta chains. Here each entry gathers all rows of one CDR3 protein and keeps the most common genes and DNA. TCRdb's processing, not the authors', yielded these V and J calls. The sample table lists tens of thousands of distinct CDR3 sequences, roughly 6% of them with a count of one. Less than 2.5% of the sample is taken by the ten largest.

This clonotype showed up many times. No antigen is known for it. No per-base quality is available; no much larger clone lies one base away. This TCR came from a man aged 18-30 years who received the YFV17D yellow fever vaccine. Source: CD4+ T cells sorted from PBMCs, taken less than 16 days after the first yellow fever vaccination. This sequence uses TRBV20-1 and TRBJ2-1; a stretch of 7 junction bases matches TRBD2. DNA sequence: TGCAGTGCTAGGCGGGGGACCTCCTACAATGAGCAGTTCTTC. The resulting protein is CSARRGTSYNEQFF.